The clone carrying this TCR beta chain was counted only a few times. Antigen: not known. These data originate in a study of T-cell reconstitution after alpha-beta-depleted transplantation in children. J lost 4 bases, V lost 1 base, and 3 bases had no gene match. There are 15 residues in the CDR3. Study-level findings and limits: Surviving recipient T cells and thymic progenitors accounted for the high day-60 TCRbeta diversity observed in some patients.

Unique molecular identifiers were used in preparing the TCRbeta library. TCRdb reprocessed the PCR reads with MiXCR, giving one entry per CDR3 protein. Among 300,000 to 350,000 distinct CDR3 sequences listed, roughly 21% were seen once. The sequences come from PBMCs, mostly from graft donor cells, collected 180 days after TCRalphabeta/CD19-depleted stem cell transplant. The chain carries TRBV12-3 or TRBV12-4 and TRBJ2-2; 7 positions agree with TRBD2. This receptor was obtained from a male patient between 5 and 17 years old who had a stem cell transplant for acute lymphoblastic leukemia, so the T cells may come from the graft donor. CDR3: CASSLVGGSTGELFF. The CDR3 DNA sequence: TGTGCCAGCAGTTTAGTAGGCGGGAGCACCGGGGAGCTGTTTTTT.